The text below deals with one T cell receptor (beta chain). The antigen is undetermined. In the PCR, 60 Vbeta and 13 Jbeta primers were used. TCRdb's table, derived via immunoSEQ multiplex PCR, lists solely in-frame clones and lacks some. The table records about 130,000 clones, roughly 80% of them present only once. This record belongs to a study of cytomegalovirus exposure and HLA in healthy donors. Points from the study as a whole: Across donors, presence/absence analyses took sequencing depth to be roughly uniform. Follow-up analysis seemed to connect common viral pathogens with several of the most significant clusters identified. Previously analyzed data showed that most TCR beta V segments were productive at a frequency of about 87% or about 30%.

Germline trimming cut 2 bases from V and 5 bases from J; bases unmatched to any gene: 3. This CDR3 is 14 amino acids long. Germline V gives CDR1 MNHEY, CDR2 SMNVEV (reference sequence). The clonotype originates from a man aged 50-60 years in good health and CMV-seronegative. Sequencing was done on a sample of PBMCs. This chain links TRBV27 with TRBJ2-7, with 10 bases fitting TRBD1. This CDR3 is CASSLRDRGHEQYF. For the CDR3, the DNA is TGTGCCAGCAGTTTAAGGGACAGGGGTCACGAGCAGTACTTC.